Described below is a single TCR beta chain sequence and its context. Antigen unknown. V gave up 0 bases and J gave up 14 bases; unmatched junction bases: 8. CDR3 length equals 14 residues. Germline assignment: CDR1 SGHNT and CDR2 YYREEE (reference sequence). The data were obtained in a study of T cell responses to AZD1222 COVID-19 vaccine. Only in-frame clones appear in the TCRdb table, and some are missing; sequencing was by immunoSEQ multiplex PCR. The sample shows approximately 140,000 clones, about 87% of them seen only once. Study-level results: Females made up more of the donors, who were largely white British, and clonal diversity may have come out too low.

V usage is TRBV5-4 and J usage is TRBJ2-3; 11 bases map to TRBD2. The sample in question was peripheral blood, obtained on day 0 of AZD1222 vaccination. The TCR sequence derives from an adult in good health. The CDR3 nucleotides read TGTGCCAGCAGCTTGGAGGCTAGCGGGAGGAGGTCGTATTTT. Amino acids: CASSLEASGRRSYF.